This T cell receptor (beta chain) was sequenced in a study of PD-L1 blockade in urothelial cancer. Study in general: Blood was evaluated 3 weeks (second dose) and 6 weeks after therapy began. Typically, measured as a median, blood samples had 141,255 T cells. Broader study findings: Durable-benefit patients expanded tumor-associated blood clones more at 3 weeks.

The V gene lost 6 bases and the J gene lost 1 base, with 10 bases spanning the gap. The CDR3 runs 13 residues. Germline-derived CDR1 and CDR2 are MNHEY and SVGAGI. Patients in the study were battling locally advanced or metastatic urothelial carcinoma. A note on this clone: Its target is not known.

This table comes from immunoSEQ multiplex PCR, and its TCRdb copy is limited to in-frame clones, with some not included. The table shows some 20,000 clones, with around nine tenths occurring only once. This TCR was sampled from a man aged 50 or older with urothelial cancer. Sequenced here: PBMCs, sampled around atezolizumab (anti-PD-L1) treatment. The V and J genes are TRBV6-5 and TRBJ2-7; the D gene is possibly TRBD1 (5 bases). Here the CDR3 reads CASSREGSYEQYF. CDR3 coding DNA: TGTGCCAGCAGCAGGGAAGGGTCCTACGAGCAGTACTTC.